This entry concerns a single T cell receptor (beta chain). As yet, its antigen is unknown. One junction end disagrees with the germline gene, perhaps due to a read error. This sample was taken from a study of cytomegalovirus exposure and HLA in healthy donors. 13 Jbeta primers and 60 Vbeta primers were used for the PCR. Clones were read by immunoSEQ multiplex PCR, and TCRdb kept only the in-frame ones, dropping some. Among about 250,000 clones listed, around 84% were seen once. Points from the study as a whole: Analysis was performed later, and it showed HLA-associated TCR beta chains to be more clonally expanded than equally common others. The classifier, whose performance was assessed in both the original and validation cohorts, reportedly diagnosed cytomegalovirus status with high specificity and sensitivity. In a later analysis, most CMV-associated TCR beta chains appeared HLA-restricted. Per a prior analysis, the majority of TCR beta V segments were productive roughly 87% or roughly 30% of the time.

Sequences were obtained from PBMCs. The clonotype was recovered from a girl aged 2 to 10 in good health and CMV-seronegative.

The CDR3: CASSPTDRIKGHSNQSQHF. The CDR3 DNA follows: TGTGCCAGCAGTCCTACGGACAGGATTAAGGGACATAGCAATCAGTCCCAGCATTTT. This chain links TRBV11-2 with TRBJ1-5; TRBD1 matches at 7 bases. Looked up from germline, CDR1 is SGHAT and CDR2 is FQNNGV. The CDR3 length is 19 residues.